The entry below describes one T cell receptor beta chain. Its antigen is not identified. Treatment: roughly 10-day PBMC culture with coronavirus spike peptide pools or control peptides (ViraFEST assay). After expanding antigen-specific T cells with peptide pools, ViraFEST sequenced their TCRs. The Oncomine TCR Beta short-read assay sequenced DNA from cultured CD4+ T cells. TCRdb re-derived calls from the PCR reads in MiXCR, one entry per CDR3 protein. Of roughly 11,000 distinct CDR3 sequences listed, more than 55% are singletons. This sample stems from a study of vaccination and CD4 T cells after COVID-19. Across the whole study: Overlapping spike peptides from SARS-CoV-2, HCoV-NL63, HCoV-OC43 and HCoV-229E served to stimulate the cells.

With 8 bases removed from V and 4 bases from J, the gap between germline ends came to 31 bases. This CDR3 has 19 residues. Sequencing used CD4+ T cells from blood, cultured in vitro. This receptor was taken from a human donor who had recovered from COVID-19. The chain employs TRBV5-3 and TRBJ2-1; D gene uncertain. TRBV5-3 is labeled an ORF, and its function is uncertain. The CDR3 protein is CASSHLPPRGRLEYNEQFF. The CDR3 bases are TGTGCCAGCAGCCACCTACCACCGCGTGGAAGGCTGGAATACAATGAGCAGTTCTTC.